This T cell receptor (beta chain) emerged from a study of shared clonotypes between healthy human individuals. The CDR3 loop spans 13 amino acids. V was shortened by 0 bases and J by 0 bases, with 2 bases between the two germline ends. Germline V lookup: CDR1 MNHEY, CDR2 SVGAGI. General study results and limits: Investigators collected only blood, and repertoires in tissues likely differ.

Each sample came from a Caucasian adult donor living in Nashville, Tennessee. Each subset's genomic DNA was split evenly across several immunoSEQ plates. Using immunoSEQ multiplex PCR, the repertoire was profiled, and TCRdb retains in-frame clones only, with some absent. Altogether hundreds of thousands of clones are present, 70% to 80% being singletons, with the ten largest covering more than 10%. This clone was picked up one time. The antigen is undetermined. Other DNA sequences within the sample encode an identical CDR3. The receptor comes from a woman aged 40 to 49 in good health. Some clones in this sample may be carry-over from other donors' samples. The gene calls are TRBV6-5 and TRBJ1-1, with no clear D. Sequencing used PBMCs. CDR3 DNA: TGTGCCAGCAGTTACTCATTGAACACTGAAGCTTTCTTT. This gives the protein CASSYSLNTEAFF.